The clone carrying this T cell receptor (beta chain) was seen ten or more times. Trimming removed 5 bases from V and 11 bases from J, with 18 bases in between. This CDR3 has 13 amino acids. The sample comes from a study of T-cell reconstitution after alpha-beta-depleted transplantation in children. For TCRbeta, the library was prepared with unique molecular identifiers. Using its own MiXCR run on the PCR reads, TCRdb lists one record per CDR3 protein. The data hold about 240,000 distinct CDR3 sequences, with more than 10% observed a single time. This specimen was PBMCs from the stem cell graft donor, taken from the stem cell graft. The sequence came from a human donor who donated a stem cell graft to a child with acute lymphoblastic leukemia. The chain has TRBV12-3 or TRBV12-4 and TRBJ1-1; D is uncertain. CDR3 in amino acids: CASSATGRLGAFF. CDR3 nucleotides: TGTGCCAGCAGTGCGACCGGGAGGTTAGGTGCTTTCTTT.